A selection of T cell receptor beta chains follows, all from one sample in a study of blood T cell repertoires in COVID-19. Only in-frame clones appear in the TCRdb table, and some are missing; sequencing was by immunoSEQ multiplex PCR. The sample lists hundreds of thousands of clones, roughly nine tenths occurring once. The sequencing input was peripheral blood. These TCRs come from a woman aged 45-65 years with COVID-19, enrolled during active disease. Each CDR3 is given without its conserved first and last residue.

CDR3 protein	V gene	J gene
ASSQDNGAGYGYT	TRBV3-1/TRBV3-2	TRBJ1-2
AWNLDRGGSEKLF	TRBV30	TRBJ1-4
ASRPDSFYGYT	TRBV6-5	TRBJ1-2
ASSSLQGAGASPLH	TRBV19	TRBJ1-6
ASSSDRALSNYGYT	TRBV7-9	TRBJ1-2
ASSSTGIHEQY	TRBV6-5	TRBJ2-7
ASSVVPDTRNTIY	TRBV9	TRBJ1-3
ASSPPGLRGETQY	TRBV5-1	TRBJ2-5
ASSLGRGQTEAF	TRBV7-8	TRBJ1-1
AIRGQADQPQH	TRBV10-3	TRBJ1-5
ASSSGTAANTGELF	TRBV6-2/TRBV6-3	TRBJ2-2
ASSPRTGSNYGYT	TRBV19	TRBJ1-2
ASSPAAERVSNQPQH	TRBV27	TRBJ1-5
ASSVNRGGLQPQH	TRBV2	TRBJ1-5
ASMRGAADTQY	TRBV12-3/TRBV12-4	TRBJ2-3
ASSFQPGLAGYYEQY	TRBV5-1	TRBJ2-7
ASSLQRDNQPQH	TRBV5-5	TRBJ1-5
ASSSGQATTGELF	TRBV11-3	TRBJ2-2
ASSSPPGNEQF	TRBV27	TRBJ2-1
ASSTGLAKYNEQF	TRBV19	TRBJ2-1
ASSPRGVDGYT	TRBV19	TRBJ1-2
ASSVEVTGGITDTQY	TRBV9	TRBJ2-3
ASSFSGGGTEAF	TRBV6-5	TRBJ1-1
ASSPKGPAGGTRDNEQF	TRBV4-2	TRBJ2-1
ASSTTGTEAF	TRBV5-8	TRBJ1-1
ASSPDGGSNEQY	TRBV18	TRBJ2-7
ASSLSVNEQF	TRBV7-9	TRBJ2-1
ASSTYYEQY	TRBV11-2	TRBJ2-7
AGGEDSGGYT	TRBV24-1	TRBJ1-2
ATSSGLAGGRETQY	TRBV15	TRBJ2-5
ASSLGVVRAEDTQY	TRBV5-6	TRBJ2-3
ASSLRVFQGYQPQH	TRBV7-2	TRBJ1-5
ASSTPSNTGELF	TRBV7-9	TRBJ2-2
ASSPLAGGIDTQY	TRBV28	TRBJ2-3
ASRSDSNEQF	TRBV28	TRBJ2-1
ASSYEGYPYQETQY	TRBV7-2	TRBJ2-5